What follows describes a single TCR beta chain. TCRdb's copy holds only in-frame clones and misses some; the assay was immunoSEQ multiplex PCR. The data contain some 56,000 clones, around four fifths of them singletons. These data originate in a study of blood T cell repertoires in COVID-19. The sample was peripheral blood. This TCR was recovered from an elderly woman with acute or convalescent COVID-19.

CDR3 loop: CATSRDPQGINSPLHF. The CDR3 DNA reads as TGTGCCACCAGCAGAGATCCACAGGGGATTAATTCACCCCTCCACTTT. The chain combines TRBV15 with TRBJ1-6; TRBD1 matches 7 bases. The V and J ends lost 0 bases and 6 bases, in that order; junction bases with no gene match: 5. This CDR3 has 16 amino acids. CDR1 is LNHNV and CDR2 is YYDKDF in the germline V gene (reference sequence).